The 4 T cell receptor beta chains reported below all come from one sample, sequenced in a study of T cell repertoires in cytomegalovirus infection. TCRdb used MiXCR to reprocess the reads, holding one entry per CDR3 protein. The sample contains about 700,000 distinct CDR3 sequences, about 30% of which appear only once. Their target antigens are unknown. The source was cultured PBMCs, collected from culture after CMV antigen stimulation. The origin of the receptors is a human donor in good health (CMV status not recorded). Some clones in this sample may be carry-over from other donors' samples.

This chain links TRBV12-3 or TRBV12-4 with TRBJ2-3; tentative D call: TRBD2 (5 bases). V was cut by 7 bases and J by 2 bases, with 10 bases left in between. The CDR3 has 13 amino acids. The CDR3 loop reads CASMRTLTDTQYF. CDR3 nucleotides: TGTGCCAGCATGAGGACTCTCACAGATACGCAGTATTTT.

This clonotype turned up a few times. The chain employs TRBV5-4 and TRBJ1-2, with 11 bases aligning to TRBD1. Germline-derived CDR1 and CDR2 are SGHNT and YYREEE (reference sequence). The CDR3 has 15 residues. Losses at the gene ends were 3 bases for V and 4 bases for J; bases not matched to a gene: 5. The CDR3 DNA is TGTGCCAGCAGCTCACCCGGGACAGGGGGCTATGGCTACACCTTC. Translation: CASSSPGTGGYGYTF.

The chain recombines TRBV4-1 with TRBJ2-1; 8 bases are shared with TRBD1. The germline gives CDR1 MGHRA, CDR2 YSYEKL. Trimming took 5 bases from V and 6 from J; bases not matched to a gene: 9. This CDR3 comprises 15 residues. The CDR3: CASSLLTGAANEQFF. DNA for the CDR3: TGCGCCAGCAGCTTATTGACAGGGGCGGCCAATGAGCAGTTCTTC.

The chain combines TRBV19 with TRBJ2-7, with 8 positions matching TRBD1. This CDR3 has 15 amino acids. Germline CDR1 and CDR2: LNHDA and SQIVND (reference sequence). V shed 4 bases and J 7 bases; nucleotides not matched to a gene: 12. CDR3 bases: TGTGCCAGTAGTACTTGGACAGGGCCCCGTGAGGAGCAGTACTTC. Its translation: CASSTWTGPREEQYF. Full variable domain (outside the CDR3, taken from reference TRBV19 and TRBJ2-7): DGGITQSPKYLFRKEGQNVTLSCEQNLNHDAMYWYRQDPGQGLRLIYYSQIVNDFQKGDIAEGYSVSREKKESFPLTVTSAQKNPTAFYLCASSTWTGPREEQYFGPGTRLTVT.